These T cell receptor beta chains were read from a single sample in a study of cytomegalovirus exposure and HLA in healthy donors. Sequenced by immunoSEQ multiplex PCR; TCRdb stores in-frame clones only, minus some. Among approximately 200,000 clones listed, around 80% were seen once. The sequencing input was PBMCs. These receptors were taken from a woman in her twenties or thirties in good health and CMV-seropositive. The CDR3 runs from the conserved cysteine through the conserved F or W. D genes are given only for firm matches. Clone size is stated in some rows and not others, as once, few, many or a class when expanded.

clone_size,v_call,d_call,j_call,cdr3_nt,cdr3_aa
.,TRBV11-3,TRBD1,TRBJ2-7,TGTGCCAGCAGCGGACAGGGTTACGAGCAGTACTTC,CASSGQGYEQYF
.,TRBV11-2,.,TRBJ1-1,TGTGCCAGCAGCTTAGATACGGTATCCCAAGCTTTCTTT,CASSLDTVSQAFF
.,TRBV27,.,TRBJ1-6,TGTGCCAGCAGTTTATCGTTGTTTAGCCAGCCTTCACCCCTCCACTTT,CASSLSLFSQPSPLHF
.,TRBV5-5,TRBD2,TRBJ2-1,TGTGCCAGCAGCTTTAAAGCGGGGGGTCTCAATGAGCAGTTCTTC,CASSFKAGGLNEQFF
.,TRBV19,.,TRBJ2-7,TGTGCCAGTAGTATAGGGGAGTGGTCATCCTACGAGCAGTACTTC,CASSIGEWSSYEQYF
.,TRBV7-9,.,TRBJ1-1,TGTGCCAGCGTCCAGGGATGGAAGAACACTGAAGCTTTCTTT,CASVQGWKNTEAFF
.,TRBV7-6,.,TRBJ2-5,TGTGCCAGCAGCGGTCCTGGCGAGACCCAGTACTTC,CASSGPGETQYF
.,TRBV7-2,.,TRBJ2-7,TGTGCCAGCAGCTATAGCTCGCAGGGGATCTACGAGCAGTACTTC,CASSYSSQGIYEQYF
.,TRBV7-6,TRBD1,TRBJ2-7,TGTGCCAGCAGCCCTCTCATAGGGGGCACCTACGAGCAGTACTTC,CASSPLIGGTYEQYF
.,TRBV5-1,TRBD2,TRBJ2-4,TGCGCCAGCAGCCCCGACTATAGCGGGGGGGCCGAAAACATTCAGTACTTC,CASSPDYSGGAENIQYF
once,TRBV19,.,TRBJ1-2,TGTGCCAGTATCAATACAGGGTTAGGGAACTATGGCTACACCTTC,CASINTGLGNYGYTF
.,TRBV7-2,TRBD2,TRBJ2-1,TGTGCCAGCGGGGGACGGACTAGCTCCTACAATGAGCAGTTCTTC,CASGGRTSSYNEQFF
.,TRBV6-1,.,TRBJ1-1,TGTGCCAGCAGTGATTCGCTTCCGAGCACTGAAGCTTTCTTT,CASSDSLPSTEAFF
.,TRBV6-5,.,TRBJ1-3,TGTGCCAGCAGTTACTTCGGCAGGGTAGGAAACACCATATATTTT,CASSYFGRVGNTIYF
.,TRBV6-5,TRBD2,TRBJ2-1,TGTGCCAGCAGTCCCTTTCGGGGGGGCCCCTTGGAGCAGTTCTTC,CASSPFRGGPLEQFF
.,TRBV11-2,.,TRBJ1-3,TGTGCCAGCAGCTTAGGAGGGACTAGCTACTCTGGAAACACCATATATTTT,CASSLGGTSYSGNTIYF
.,TRBV18,.,TRBJ2-5,TGTGCCAGCTCACCATCGGAAGAGACCCAGTACTTC,CASSPSEETQYF
.,TRBV11-2,.,TRBJ2-7,TGTGCCAGCAGCTTAGGGGCAGGGCGTTCCTACGAGCAGTACTTC,CASSLGAGRSYEQYF
.,TRBV11-3,.,TRBJ2-7,TGTGCCAGCAGCTTAGAGTTGCCTCCGGGGGAGCAGTACTTC,CASSLELPPGEQYF
.,TRBV5-8,TRBD1,TRBJ1-5,TGTGCCAGCAGCTACCGGGACAGGGACCAGCATTTT,CASSYRDRDQHF
.,TRBV7-9,TRBD2,TRBJ2-7,TGTGCCAGCAGCCGAGAGCGGGGGGACTCCTACGAGCAGTACTTC,CASSRERGDSYEQYF
.,TRBV18,.,TRBJ1-3,TGTGCCAGCTCACCACAGGGGGACTCTGGAAACACCATATATTTT,CASSPQGDSGNTIYF
.,TRBV29-1,.,TRBJ2-7,TGCAGCGTTGGGACAGCCTATGCCTACGAGCAGTACTTC,CSVGTAYAYEQYF
.,TRBV30,TRBD1,TRBJ2-7,TGTGCCTGGGACAGGGGGAACTACGAGCAGTACTTC,CAWDRGNYEQYF
.,TRBV29-1,.,TRBJ2-7,TGCAGCGTTGATTTCAGGGATCGTGGCGAGCAGTACTTC,CSVDFRDRGEQYF
.,TRBV30,.,TRBJ2-1,TGTGCCTGGCGCGCCTCCGGGACATCGCAGTTCTTC,CAWRASGTSQFF
few,TRBV6-6,.,TRBJ2-2,TGTGCCAGCAGTAGGACACTTCCCGGGGAGCTGTTTTTT,CASSRTLPGELFF